These 18 T cell receptor beta chains came from one sample sequenced in a study of technical replicates of blood from a few donors. Generated by immunoSEQ multiplex PCR, the TCRdb table keeps only in-frame clones and is missing some. Among 65,000 to 80,000 clones listed, 85% to 95% were seen once. Sequences were obtained from T cells isolated from PBMCs. Receptor source: a human donor in good health.

This chain links TRBV28 with TRBJ2-1, with 7 bases identical to TRBD1. From germline, CDR1 is MDHEN and CDR2 SYDVKM. The CDR3 length is 14 residues. The ends lost 5 bases at V and 5 bases at J; junction bases unmatched: 6. The CDR3 DNA sequence: TGTGCCAGCAGTGTACAGGGGACCCACAATGAGCAGTTCTTC. This translates into CASSVQGTHNEQFF.

This clone has only one observation. J is TRBJ2-3 and V is TRBV7-9; 9 nucleotides match TRBD2. CDR3 size: 16 residues. V lost 3 bases to trimming and J lost 5 bases; unmatched junction nucleotides: 9. Germline assignment: CDR1 SEHNR and CDR2 FQNEAQ (reference sequence). This CDR3 is CASSFDLAGWGDTQYF. In DNA, the CDR3 is TGTGCCAGCAGCTTTGACCTAGCGGGATGGGGAGATACGCAGTATTTT.

The genes are TRBV28 and TRBJ1-1, with a weak D call TRBD1 (6 bases). The CDR3 covers 12 residues. The V end lost 8 bases, the J end lost 8 bases, and 15 bases lay between the germline ends. Germline-derived CDR1 and CDR2 are MDHEN and SYDVKM. The CDR3 is CASARLQGEAFF. The CDR3 coding sequence is TGTGCCAGCGCTCGCCTTCAGGGGGAAGCTTTCTTT.

V is TRBV18 and J is TRBJ1-5, with 9 bases matching TRBD1. V lost 5 bases and J lost 9; bases outside the gene matches: 5. CDR3 size: 13 residues. Per germline, CDR1 KGHSH and CDR2 LQKENI. In DNA, the CDR3 is TGTGCCAGCTCAGAACAGGGGGCCTCGCCCCAGCATTTT. Its protein product is CASSEQGASPQHF.

This clone has just one count. This sequence joins TRBV4-1 and TRBJ2-1; the D is unclear. Germline assignment: CDR1 MGHRA and CDR2 YSYEKL. This CDR3 contains 15 residues. V was shortened by 1 base and J by 3 bases, with 10 bases between the two germline ends. The CDR3 loop is CASSQVARIYNEQFF. Here the CDR3 DNA reads TGCGCCAGCAGCCAAGTGGCCAGAATCTACAATGAGCAGTTCTTC.

The gene calls are TRBV4-1 and TRBJ2-3; a possible D gene is TRBD2 (6 bases). Trimming removed 4 bases at V and 6 bases at J, with 14 bases between. Per the germline V gene, CDR1 is MGHRA and CDR2 is YSYEKL. The CDR3 is 14 residues long. This CDR3 is CASSLRLGEDTQYF. The CDR3 DNA follows: TGCGCCAGCAGCCTCCGACTAGGGGAGGATACGCAGTATTTT.

The chain couples TRBV7-3 to TRBJ2-1; D perhaps matches TRBD1 (5 bases). This CDR3 region has 13 residues. V was trimmed by 4 bases and J by 7 bases, leaving 11 bases between them. Per the germline V gene, CDR1 is SGHTA and CDR2 is FQGTGA. The CDR3 DNA sequence: TGTGCCAGCAGCTCACGTCCAGGGAATGAGCAGTTCTTC. This sequence encodes CASSSRPGNEQFF.

A single count supports this clone. This same CDR3 is encoded by further DNA sequences in the sample. The chain links TRBV9 to TRBJ2-2; D not resolved. The CDR3 length is 11 residues. V was pared by 0 bases and J by 8 bases, with 2 bases between. The V gene's germline CDR1 is SGDLS and CDR2 YYNGEE. CDR3 loop: CASSVAGELFF. The CDR3 DNA reads TGTGCCAGCAGCGTAGCGGGGGAGCTGTTTTTT.

The chain recombines TRBV27 with TRBJ2-7; no reliable D call. Germline values: CDR1 MNHEY, CDR2 SMNVEV (reference sequence). The length of the CDR3 is 14 residues. Trimming stripped 2 bases from V and 4 bases from J, with 12 bases between. CDR3 sequence: CASSLNANLYEQYF. Written as DNA, the CDR3 is TGTGCCAGCAGTTTAAACGCGAATCTATACGAGCAGTACTTC.

The rearrangement joins TRBV27 to TRBJ2-7; 7 bases align to TRBD1. CDR3 size: 14 residues. V lost 5 bases, J lost 3 bases, and 7 bases stayed unmatched. Germline V CDR1 and CDR2: MNHEY, SMNVEV (reference sequence). CDR3 in DNA: TGTGCCAGCAGTCTCGACAGGGATTTCTACGAGCAGTACTTC. Translated, it gives CASSLDRDFYEQYF.

The rearrangement uses TRBV19 and TRBJ1-1; the D is unclear. Looked up from germline, CDR1 is LNHDA and CDR2 is SQIVND (reference sequence). Trimming took 2 bases from V and 2 from J, leaving 15 bases between them. The CDR3 spans 16 residues. CDR3: CASSILRGYTNTEAFF. CDR3 sequence (DNA): TGTGCCAGTAGTATATTACGCGGTTATACTAACACTGAAGCTTTCTTT.

Worth noting for this clone: An end of the junction differs from the germline gene, which may be a read error. The rearrangement links TRBV7-9 to TRBJ1-5; 9 positions agree with TRBD1. This CDR3 is built from 14 residues. Germline CDR1 is SEHNR and CDR2 is FQNEAQ (reference sequence). CDR3 sequence (DNA): TGTGCCAGCAGCTTGGACAGGGGCGATCATCCCCAGCATTTT. Translation gives CASSLDRGDHPQHF. The complete variable domain, with remaining parts taken from reference TRBV7-9 and TRBJ1-5, reads DTGVSQNPRHKITKRGQNVTFRCDPISEHNRLYWYRQTLGQGPEFLTYFQNEAQLEKSRLLSDRFSAERPKGSFSTLEIQRTEQGDSAMYLCASSLDRGDHPQHFGDGTRLSIL.

V gene TRBV5-6 combines with J gene TRBJ2-1, with D possibly matching TRBD2 (6 bases). V was shortened by 6 bases and J by 2 bases, with 15 bases between the two germline ends. This CDR3 is 15 amino acids long. Germline V gene data show CDR1 as SGHDT and CDR2 as YYEEEE. The CDR3 protein is CASTSLEGPYNEQFF. As DNA, the CDR3 is TGTGCCAGCACCTCCCTGGAGGGACCCTACAATGAGCAGTTCTTC.

The chain uses TRBV6-5 and TRBJ1-3; 9 bases fit TRBD1. Germline trimming cut 4 bases from V and 4 bases from J; bases unmatched to any gene: 2. CDR3 length equals 14 residues. CDR1 and CDR2 (germline): MNHEY, SVGAGI. The CDR3 DNA sequence: TGTGCCAGCAGTTGGGACAGGGTGGGAAACACCATATATTTT. Encoded protein: CASSWDRVGNTIYF.

J is TRBJ2-3 and V is TRBV19; 11 nucleotides align to TRBD2. Germline CDR1 reads LNHDA; CDR2 reads SQIVND (reference sequence). V trimming: 7 bases; J trimming: 4 bases; junction bases outside the gene matches: 22. The CDR3 contains 20 residues. The DNA of the CDR3 is TGTGCCAGTACCGGGTTTCCCGGGACTAGCGGAATGCAACCGGCAGATACGCAGTATTTT. Translating it yields CASTGFPGTSGMQPADTQYF.

The rearrangement joins TRBV6-1 to TRBJ2-7, with D possibly being TRBD2 (5 bases). V lost 5 bases and J 1 base, leaving 12 bases between the germline ends. This CDR3 has 14 residues. Per germline, CDR1 MNHNS and CDR2 SASEGT. The CDR3 DNA sequence: TGTGCCAGCAGTAACTGGACTGGGTCCTACGAGCAGTACTTC. Protein product: CASSNWTGSYEQYF.

The chain is built from TRBV6-5 and TRBJ1-2; tentatively, D is TRBD1 (5 bases). The germline V gene encodes CDR1 MNHEY and CDR2 SVGAGI. With 2 bases removed from V and 0 bases from J, the gap between germline ends came to 10 bases. The CDR3 length is 15 residues. CDR3 DNA: TGTGCCAGCAGTTACGCCCCGACAGCTAACTATGGCTACACCTTC. Translating gives CASSYAPTANYGYTF.

The gene calls are TRBV11-1 and TRBJ1-1; 9 nucleotides match TRBD1. This CDR3 region has 15 residues. The ends lost 2 bases at V and 11 bases at J; junction bases unmatched: 12. CDR1 is SGHAT, CDR2 FQDESV, per germline (reference sequence). The CDR3: CASSLSPGTGMNAFF. The DNA for the CDR3 is TGTGCCAGCAGCTTATCACCCGGGACAGGGATGAATGCTTTCTTT.